Presented here are 32 T cell receptor beta chains from one specimen sequenced in a study of identical twins (dated by TCRdb to 2015 to 2016). To prepare the library, 5' RACE was applied. Sequencer: Illumina HiSeq 2000. TCRdb's own reprocessing of the public reads used fastp at Q25 and MiXCR and kept productive beta chains. Every entry covers one CDR3 protein and lists the most common genes and DNA from its rows. The sample includes under 900,000 distinct CDR3 sequences, with roughly 12% observed a single time. The ten largest clones add up to about 1.6% of the sample. The sample was also reused in another study, on yellow fever vaccine responses in identical twins.

Input material: PBMCs. Every receptor here comes from a woman between 18 and 29 years old in good health.

V gene TRBV7-2 combines with J gene TRBJ2-7; tentatively, D is TRBD1 (5 bases). The ends were cut back, 0 bases at V and 3 bases at J, with 12 bases in the middle. The CDR3 is 15 amino acids. Germline V gene lookup returns CDR1 SGHTA and CDR2 FQGNSA. The CDR3 nucleotides are TGTGCCAGCAGCTTAGCCCGGCAGGGTGGCTACGAGCAGTACTTC. This sequence encodes CASSLARQGGYEQYF.

This clonotype has more than one count but fewer than ten. The V and J genes are TRBV12-3 or TRBV12-4 and TRBJ1-1, with TRBD1 matching 7 bases. The CDR3 sequence is 14 residues long. V trimming: 7 bases; J trimming: 1 base; junction bases outside the gene matches: 6. This CDR3 is CASIMTGTNTEAFF. The CDR3 DNA is TGTGCCAGCATCATGACAGGGACGAACACTGAAGCTTTCTTT.

This clonotype has a handful of counts. V and J are TRBV29-1 and TRBJ2-3, with 8 bases aligning to TRBD2. This CDR3 spans 14 amino acids. CDR1 is SQVTM and CDR2 is ANQGSEA in the germline V gene. Trimming at V came to 7 bases and at J to 3 bases, leaving 9 bases not matched to a gene. CDR3 sequence (DNA): TGCAGCGCCGGGAGGTTAGCGGGAACAGATACGCAGTATTTT. The encoded protein is CSAGRLAGTDTQYF.

This clonotype showed up many times. V is TRBV5-4 and J is TRBJ2-1; 7 positions agree with TRBD1. CDR3 length: 20 residues. V shed 0 bases, J shed 0 bases, and the junction held 15 bases outside the gene matches. The germline V gene has CDR1 SGHNT and CDR2 YYREEE (reference sequence). The CDR3 protein is CASSLAVLYRGLSSYNEQFF. The CDR3 DNA reads TGTGCCAGCAGCTTGGCCGTCCTTTACAGGGGTCTTAGCTCCTACAATGAGCAGTTCTTC.

The chain is built from TRBV7-9 and TRBJ1-6, with D uncertain. Looked up from germline, CDR1 is SEHNR and CDR2 is FQNEAQ (reference sequence). This CDR3 region has 13 residues. Trimming left V 1 base short and J 11 bases short, with 9 bases between. The chain's CDR3 is CASSLDTLPPLHF. The CDR3 DNA follows: TGTGCCAGCAGCTTAGACACCCTTCCACCCCTCCACTTT.

V gene TRBV4-1 combines with J gene TRBJ1-2; unclear D gene. This CDR3 is 16 amino acids long. The V end lost 4 bases, the J end lost 0 bases, and 15 bases lay between the germline ends. Looked up from germline, CDR1 is MGHRA and CDR2 is YSYEKL. The CDR3 sequence is CASSPNPDTANYGYTF. CDR3 bases: TGCGCCAGCAGCCCCAACCCGGATACAGCTAACTATGGCTACACCTTC.

V usage is TRBV7-9 and J usage is TRBJ1-2; D ambiguous. The germline V gene encodes CDR1 SEHNR and CDR2 FQNEAQ (reference sequence). V lost 3 bases and J lost 2, with 10 bases in between. The CDR3 consists of 14 residues. The CDR3 loop reads CASSLGSENYGYTF. The CDR3 nucleotides read TGTGCCAGCAGCTTGGGTTCGGAGAACTATGGCTACACCTTC.

The V gene is TRBV5-1, the J gene TRBJ2-3; no reliable D call. The CDR3 sequence is 14 residues long. CDR1 SGHRS and CDR2 YFSETQ come from the germline V gene. V gave up 4 bases and J gave up 1 base, with 10 bases separating them. The CDR3 sequence: CASSRTVGTDTQYF. The CDR3 nucleotides are TGCGCCAGCAGCCGTACAGTGGGCACAGATACGCAGTATTTT.

This clonotype came up a few times. It is unclear where the CDR3 begins or ends on the DNA, so no DNA is shown, and the CDR3 is as TCRdb lists it. The chain is built from TRBV4-1 and TRBJ2-2; no DNA check was done on the table's D call, TRBD2. Both ends counted, the CDR3 spans 17 residues. The germline CDR1 and CDR2 sequences are MGHRA and YSYEKL. The CDR3 sequence is CASSQGGGGLRAGELFF.

The chain is built from TRBV20-1 and TRBJ2-1; D ambiguous. V was trimmed by 2 bases and J by 5 bases, leaving 4 bases between them. This CDR3 has 11 residues. Germline CDR1 and CDR2: DFQATT and SNEGSKA (reference sequence). The CDR3 loop reads CSARSNNEQFF. The CDR3 region has the DNA TGCAGTGCTAGATCTAACAATGAGCAGTTCTTC.

The rearrangement links TRBV7-9 to TRBJ2-7; D unclear. Germline V gene lookup returns CDR1 SEHNR and CDR2 FQNEAQ (reference sequence). This CDR3 has 13 residues. The V gene lost 2 bases and the J gene lost 4 bases, with 9 bases spanning the gap. CDR3 bases: TGTGCCAGCAGCTTATTGGGCGGATACGAGCAGTACGTC. It yields the protein CASSLLGGYEQYV.

The chain recombines TRBV15 with TRBJ2-3, with 11 nucleotides matching TRBD2. The CDR3 spans 16 residues. The trim removed 5 bases at V and 0 bases at J, leaving 4 bases unmatched. Germline V CDR1 and CDR2: LNHNV, YYDKDF (reference sequence). DNA for the CDR3: TGTGCCACCAGCGGCAGGACTAGCGGGAGCACAGATACGCAGTATTTT. This codes for CATSGRTSGSTDTQYF.

The gene calls are TRBV2 and TRBJ2-1; maybe TRBD1 (6 bases). Trimming took off 5 bases at V and 0 bases at J, with 14 bases between the two ends. CDR3 length equals 16 residues. Per the germline V gene, CDR1 is SNHLY and CDR2 is FYNNEI. DNA for the CDR3: TGTGCCAGCAGTCATCCGGGACATAACTCCTACAATGAGCAGTTCTTC. Amino acid sequence: CASSHPGHNSYNEQFF.

A few counts support this clonotype. The V gene is TRBV6-1, the J gene TRBJ1-5, with D unclear. CDR3 size: 15 residues. Germline values: CDR1 MNHNS, CDR2 SASEGT. Between the trimmed V and J ends, which lost 6 bases and 0 bases, there was a span of 12 bases. The CDR3 here is CASSQTDYSNQPQHF. The CDR3 DNA is TGTGCCAGCAGCCAGACGGACTATAGCAATCAGCCCCAGCATTTT.

The table lists this clonotype with a few counts. The chain couples TRBV29-1 to TRBJ1-1; D is possibly TRBD1 (5 bases). This CDR3 region has 12 residues. V lost 4 bases to trimming and J lost 4 bases, with 10 bases between them. The V gene's germline CDR1 is SQVTM and CDR2 ANQGSEA. CDR3 amino acids: CSVVSGGTEAFF. CDR3 nucleotide sequence: TGCAGCGTTGTGTCCGGGGGCACTGAAGCTTTCTTT.

The chain uses TRBV20-1 and TRBJ2-5; 8 nucleotides align to TRBD1. J lost 5 bases, V lost 5 bases, and 7 bases had no gene match. The CDR3 has 13 amino acids. Germline CDR1 is DFQATT and CDR2 is SNEGSKA (reference sequence). In nucleotides, the CDR3 is TGCAGTGCTCCCGCAGGGGGCGGGGAGACCCAGTACTTC. This codes for CSAPAGGGETQYF.

This clonotype was detected a few times. V is TRBV5-8 and J is TRBJ2-2; D not certain. The V and J ends lost 4 bases and 4 bases respectively, with 14 bases between them. The CDR3 length is 15 residues. The V gene's germline CDR1 is SGHTS and CDR2 YDEGEE. CDR3 amino acids: CASSVEPKSTGELFF. As DNA, the CDR3 is TGTGCCAGCAGCGTTGAACCGAAAAGCACCGGGGAGCTGTTTTTT.

CDR3 in DNA: TGCGCCAGCAGCCGGGGGGGGACACAGCCCTACGAGCAGTACTTC. Protein sequence: CASSRGGTQPYEQYF. The rearrangement uses TRBV5-1 and TRBJ2-7, with TRBD2 matching 8 bases. The CDR3 is 15 residues long. The ends lost 4 bases at V and 2 bases at J; junction bases unmatched: 8. Germline V CDR1 and CDR2: SGHRS, YFSETQ.

This clonotype was detected only a few times. This chain connects TRBV7-8 to TRBJ1-1, with no clear D. There are 13 residues in the CDR3. Germline CDR1 reads SGHVS; CDR2 reads FQNEAQ. Trimming cost V 0 bases and J 3 bases, with 5 bases left between them. The CDR3 coding sequence is TGTGCCAGCAGCTTAGCCCTATACACTGAAGCTTTCTTT. This codes for CASSLALYTEAFF.

This clonotype was counted between two and nine times. The genes are TRBV21-1 and TRBJ2-5; the D call TRBD1 from the table was never checked on the DNA. TRBV21-1 counts as a pseudogene. The CDR3 length is 18 residues. The CDR3 protein is CASSKKPDVHRGQETQYF. The CDR3 DNA sequence: TGTGCCAGCAGCAAAAAGCCAGACGTTCACAGGGGGCAAGAGACCCAGTACTTC.

The chain couples TRBV2 to TRBJ1-1, with TRBD1 identical over 8 bases. CDR3 length equals 15 residues. V dropped 7 bases and J dropped 8; count of bases not matched to a gene: 15. Germline CDR1 and CDR2: SNHLY and FYNNEI. CDR3 DNA sequence: TGTGCCAGCAACACCTTACAGGGGGGTAGCTTCGAAGCTTTCTTT. Protein: CASNTLQGGSFEAFF. The entire variable domain, with the rest obtained from reference TRBV2 and TRBJ1-1, is as follows: EPEVTQTPSHQVTQMGQEVILRCVPISNHLYFYWYRQILGQKVEFLVSFYNNEISEKSEIFDDQFSVERPDGSNFTLKIRSTKLEDSAMYFCASNTLQGGSFEAFFGQGTRLTVV.

V usage is TRBV6-2 or TRBV6-3 and J usage is TRBJ1-1, with 7 bases matching TRBD1. CDR1 MNHEY and CDR2 SVGEGT come from the germline V gene. V dropped 1 base and J dropped 10; count of bases not matched to a gene: 6. The CDR3 loop spans 13 amino acids. The CDR3 reads CASSYFDRVGAFF. The CDR3 DNA is TGTGCCAGCAGTTACTTCGACAGGGTTGGAGCTTTCTTT.

This chain uses TRBV7-6 with TRBJ2-1; 10 bases agree with TRBD2. This CDR3 has 16 residues. V lost 3 bases, J lost 6 bases, and 8 bases stayed unmatched. Germline CDR1 and CDR2: SGHVS and FNYEAQ. CDR3 protein: CASSFASGSTSNEQFF. The CDR3 region has the DNA TGTGCCAGCAGCTTTGCTAGCGGGAGTACTAGCAATGAGCAGTTCTTC.

This clonotype has ten or more counts. The CDR3 nucleotides read TGTGCCAGCAGTTTATGGGCTCTTAGCAATCAGCCCCAGCATTTT. Translating it yields CASSLWALSNQPQHF. V is TRBV27 and J is TRBJ1-5; D remains ambiguous. V lost 1 base to trimming and J lost 0 bases, with 7 bases between them. Germline V gene lookup returns CDR1 MNHEY and CDR2 SMNVEV (reference sequence). The CDR3 runs 15 residues.

This clonotype has only a few counts. This chain links TRBV29-1 with TRBJ2-3, with 9 bases matching TRBD2. Germline V gene data show CDR1 as SQVTM and CDR2 as ANQGSEA. The V gene end was trimmed by 7 bases and the J gene end by 7 bases; junction bases not matched to a gene: 9. The CDR3 runs 13 residues. The CDR3 nucleotides are TGCAGCGCAGAGGGGACTAGCCGGAATACGCAGTATTTT. Translation: CSAEGTSRNTQYF.

This clonotype was seen a handful of times. The DNA of the CDR3 is TGCGCCAGCAGCCTCTTGCTGGCCTCCGGGGAGCTGTTTTTT. This sequence encodes CASSLLLASGELFF. V and J are TRBV4-1 and TRBJ2-2; D unresolved. The CDR3 is made up of 14 amino acids. Germline V gene sequence: CDR1 MGHRA, CDR2 YSYEKL. The V end was cut by 4 bases, the J end by 6 bases, with 12 bases between.

A few counts support this clonotype. This sequence joins TRBV5-1 and TRBJ2-7; D gene unclear. CDR3 length equals 13 residues. CDR1 SGHRS and CDR2 YFSETQ come from the germline V gene. V lost 4 bases, J lost 6 bases, and 14 bases lay in between. Written as DNA, the CDR3 is TGCGCCAGCAGCCCCAGGCCAGGTTCCGAGCAGTACGTC. This encodes CASSPRPGSEQYV.

In its sample, this clonotype was seen many times. The gene calls are TRBV15 and TRBJ2-2; 7 bases align to TRBD2. J lost 7 bases, V lost 1 base, and 15 bases had no gene match. The CDR3 covers 18 residues. The germline gives CDR1 LNHNV, CDR2 YYDKDF (reference sequence). The CDR3 here is CATSRGGGVPARHGELFF. The DNA of the CDR3 is TGTGCCACCAGCAGAGGTGGGGGGGTTCCGGCACGGCACGGGGAGCTGTTTTTT. The full variable domain, its missing parts supplied by reference TRBV15 and TRBJ2-2, is DAMVIQNPRYQVTQFGKPVTLSCSQTLNHNVMYWYQQKSSQAPKLLFHYYDKDFNNEADTPDNFQSRRPNTSFCFLDIRSPGLGDTAMYLCATSRGGGVPARHGELFFGEGSRLTVL.

This clonotype has a handful of counts. This chain connects TRBV20-1 to TRBJ1-1; D is ambiguous. V lost 3 bases to trimming and J lost 1 base, with 9 bases between them. Germline loops: CDR1 DFQATT, CDR2 SNEGSKA (reference sequence). The CDR3 spans 13 residues. CDR3 sequence: CSASGPANTEAFF. The DNA for the CDR3 is TGCAGTGCTAGCGGTCCAGCGAACACTGAAGCTTTCTTT.

This clonotype was counted many times. V usage is TRBV10-3 and J usage is TRBJ2-7, with D perhaps matching TRBD1 (6 bases). Germline V gene data show CDR1 as ENHRY and CDR2 as SYGVKD. V was cut by 2 bases and J by 2 bases, with 7 bases left in between. This CDR3 has 13 amino acids. This chain's CDR3 is CAISETGTYEQYV. CDR3 bases: TGTGCCATCAGTGAGACAGGGACCTACGAGCAGTACGTC.

This clonotype has only a few counts. The chain uses TRBV18 and TRBJ2-3; 8 bases fit TRBD2. CDR3 length equals 16 residues. V shed 4 bases, J shed 5 bases, and the junction held 11 bases outside the gene matches. The germline V gene encodes CDR1 KGHSH and CDR2 LQKENI. The CDR3 region is CASSQSSGLVIDTQYF. CDR3 DNA sequence: TGTGCCAGCTCACAATCTTCGGGACTAGTCATAGATACGCAGTATTTT.

This rearrangement joins TRBV3-1 to TRBJ2-1, with 7 bases aligning to TRBD1. V trimming: 2 bases; J trimming: 8 bases; junction bases outside the gene matches: 3. The CDR3 runs to 13 residues. CDR1 and CDR2 from the germline V gene are LGHDT and YNNKEL (reference sequence). This CDR3 reads CASSQTTGDEQFF. CDR3 DNA sequence: TGTGCCAGCAGCCAAACAACAGGGGATGAGCAGTTCTTC.